The 5 T cell receptor beta chains listed next were all sequenced from one sample in a study of control samples from healthy donors and cancer patients. Libraries were prepared by immunoSEQ multiplex PCR; TCRdb keeps only in-frame clonotypes and omits some of them. The sample has about 130,000 clones, approximately 94% seen once. The material sequenced was blood. The receptor set was obtained from a man younger than 40 in good health.

The rearrangement links TRBV9 to TRBJ2-1, with TRBD2 matching 13 bases. Germline lookup yields CDR1 SGDLS and CDR2 YYNGEE. The CDR3 has 17 residues. V shed 4 bases, J shed 8 bases, and the junction held 12 bases outside the gene matches. The CDR3, as DNA: TGTGCCAGCAGCTCGCTTACTAGCGGGGGGGCCCTCGATGAGCAGTTCTTC. Amino acids: CASSSLTSGGALDEQFF.

The chain joins TRBV6-6 to TRBJ1-2; 7 nucleotides align to TRBD1. Trimming at V came to 7 bases and at J to 6 bases, leaving 11 bases not matched to a gene. The CDR3 spans 14 residues. Germline CDR1 is MNHNY and CDR2 is SVGAGI (reference sequence). The CDR3 region has the DNA TGTGCCAGCACCCCACGCGGCAGGGGGGATGGCTACACCTTC. Translated: CASTPRGRGDGYTF.

This chain uses TRBV7-9 with TRBJ1-4; 10 bases are shared with TRBD1. Looked up from germline, CDR1 is SEHNR and CDR2 is FQNEAQ (reference sequence). V dropped 6 bases and J dropped 6; count of bases not matched to a gene: 4. The CDR3 runs 14 residues. The CDR3: CASRSGTGDEKLFF. DNA for the CDR3: TGTGCCAGCAGGTCCGGGACAGGGGATGAAAAACTGTTTTTT.

CDR3 sequence (DNA): TGTGCCAGCAGCCCGACGGGGCGGCGCACAGATACGCAGTATTTT. Its translation is CASSPTGRRTDTQYF. The chain has TRBV11-2 and TRBJ2-3; D may be TRBD1 or TRBD2 (5 bases each). Trimming cost V 5 bases and J 1 base, with 13 bases left between them. The CDR3 has 15 residues. The germline V gene has CDR1 SGHAT and CDR2 FQNNGV.

This chain's CDR3 is CASSMGQQLNTEAFF. The CDR3 nucleotides are TGTGCCAGCTCAATGGGACAGCAACTGAACACTGAAGCTTTCTTT. The V and J genes are TRBV18 and TRBJ1-1; 7 nucleotides align to TRBD1. V was pared by 5 bases and J by 0 bases, with 6 bases of the junction left unmatched. The CDR3 is made up of 15 amino acids. Germline V gene data show CDR1 as KGHSH and CDR2 as LQKENI.